Sequencing of this T cell receptor (beta chain) was carried out in a study of blood T cell dynamics during melanoma immunotherapy. The method was immunoSEQ multiplex PCR; TCRdb's version includes in-frame clones alone and lacks a portion of them. The sample lists about 10,000 clones; 75% to 90% were seen once. Germline V gene lookup returns CDR1 MDHEN and CDR2 SYDVKM. With 4 bases removed from V and 3 bases from J, the gap between germline ends came to 10 bases. This CDR3 comprises 14 residues. As to time point: week 3, after first cycle of checkpoint inhibitor. This specimen was blood, taken from a patient treated with checkpoint blockade. This receptor was taken from a human donor with melanoma. The gene calls are TRBV28 and TRBJ1-5; no clear D. The CDR3 DNA reads as TGTGCCAGCAGTTCCCCCCCAGACAATCAGCCCCAGCATTTT. As protein: CASSSPPDNQPQHF.